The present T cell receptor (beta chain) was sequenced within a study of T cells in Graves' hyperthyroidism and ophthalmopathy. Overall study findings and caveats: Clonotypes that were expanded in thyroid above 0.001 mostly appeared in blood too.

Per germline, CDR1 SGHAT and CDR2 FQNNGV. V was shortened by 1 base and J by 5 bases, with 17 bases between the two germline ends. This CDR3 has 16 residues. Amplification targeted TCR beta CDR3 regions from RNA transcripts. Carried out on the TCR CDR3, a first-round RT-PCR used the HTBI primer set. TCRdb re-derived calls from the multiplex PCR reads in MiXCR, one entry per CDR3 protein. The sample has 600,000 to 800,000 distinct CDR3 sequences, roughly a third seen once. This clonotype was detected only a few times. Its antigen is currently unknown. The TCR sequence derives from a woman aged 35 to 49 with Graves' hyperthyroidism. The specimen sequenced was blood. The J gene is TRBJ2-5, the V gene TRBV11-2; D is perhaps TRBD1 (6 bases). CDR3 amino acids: CASSLGGTHLYETQYF. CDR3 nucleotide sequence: TGTGCCAGCAGCTTAGGTGGGACACATCTTTACGAGACCCAGTACTTC. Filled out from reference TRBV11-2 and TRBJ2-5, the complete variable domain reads EAGVAQSPRYKIIEKRQSVAFWCNPISGHATLYWYQQILGQGPKLLIQFQNNGVVDDSQLPKDRFSAERLKGVDSTLKIQPAKLEDSAVYLCASSLGGTHLYETQYFGPGTRLLVL.